This T cell receptor beta chain was profiled in a study of cytomegalovirus exposure and HLA in healthy donors. The CDR3 totals 14 residues. V was trimmed by 2 bases and J by 5 bases, leaving 12 bases between them. Germline-derived CDR1 and CDR2 are KGHSH and LQKENI. Both 60 Vbeta primers and 13 Jbeta primers went into the PCR. Assay used: immunoSEQ multiplex PCR; TCRdb lists only in-frame clones, some missing. This table has 150,000 to 200,000 clones, 60% to 80% appearing once. Source material: PBMCs. The chain couples TRBV18 to TRBJ2-5; maybe TRBD2 (6 bases). The sequence came from a man in his fifties or sixties in good health and CMV-seropositive. CDR3 coding DNA: TGTGCCAGCTCACCAAACGGAGGGGCGGAGACCCAGTACTTC. Its translation: CASSPNGGAETQYF.